A selection of T cell receptor beta chains follows, all from one sample in a study of T cell repertoires in cytomegalovirus infection. TCRdb independently ran MiXCR on the reads; one entry per CDR3 protein. The top ten hold roughly 15% of the sample, which has nearly 450,000 distinct CDR3 sequences, about a third seen once. The sequenced sample was PBMCs. Receptors were obtained from a human donor in good health (CMV status not recorded). Some clones in this sample may be carry-over from other donors' samples. Each CDR3 is given with its conserved first and last residue. D genes are given only for firm matches. Not every row has a clone size; where given, it reads once, few, many or a size class.

>TRBV6-2/TRBV6-3|-|14|TRBJ2-7|-
CASIADSFSYEQYF
TGTGCCAGCATCGCTGACAGCTTCTCCTACGAGCAGTACTTC
>TRBV7-6|-|13|TRBJ1-2|few
CASSLEVGYGYTF
TGTGCCAGCAGCTTAGAGGTCGGCTATGGCTACACCTTC
>TRBV6-5|TRBD1|15|TRBJ1-1|few
CASSYSLGTGGEAFF
TGTGCCAGCAGTTACTCGTTGGGGACAGGGGGTGAAGCTTTCTTT
>TRBV18|TRBD2|17|TRBJ2-3|-
CASSQLAGGPFTDTQYF
TGTGCCAGCTCTCAACTAGCGGGGGGGCCCTTCACAGATACGCAGTATTTT
>TRBV12-3/TRBV12-4|TRBD1|14|TRBJ1-2|few
CASSGTGMNYGYTF
TGTGCCAGCAGTGGGACAGGGATGAACTATGGCTACACCTTC
>TRBV5-4|TRBD2|18|TRBJ2-1|-
CASSQTSLAGGPYNEQFF
TGTGCCAGCAGCCAAACCTCCCTAGCGGGGGGTCCCTACAATGAGCAGTTCTTC
>TRBV12-3/TRBV12-4|-|14|TRBJ1-5|few
CASSRGPMDQPQHF
TGTGCCAGCAGCCGGGGACCGATGGATCAGCCCCAGCATTTT
>TRBV2|-|14|TRBJ2-7|-
CASSENGALYEQYF
TGTGCCAGCAGTGAAAACGGGGCTCTCTACGAGCAGTACTTC
>TRBV7-2|-|14|TRBJ2-2|many
CASSTTNGAGELFF
TGTGCCAGCAGCACTACTAACGGCGCCGGGGAGCTGTTTTTT
>TRBV7-6|-|14|TRBJ2-1|-
CASRPGVGYNEQFF
TGTGCCAGCAGACCAGGTGTGGGCTACAATGAGCAGTTCTTC
>TRBV15|TRBD1|11|TRBJ2-4|few
CATSTGQGVDF
TGTGCCACCAGTACCGGACAGGGCGTCGACTTC
>TRBV7-9|TRBD2|14|TRBJ2-5|few
CASSARGGQETQYF
TGTGCCAGCAGCGCCCGGGGGGGGCAGGAGACCCAGTACTTC
>TRBV6-1|-|17|TRBJ2-5|few
CASSEDPRTGGKETQYF
TGTGCCAGCAGTGAAGACCCTCGGACCGGAGGGAAAGAGACCCAGTACTTC
>TRBV12-3/TRBV12-4|TRBD2|19|TRBJ2-5|-
CASSLEPTPPSGGQETQYF
TGTGCCAGCAGTTTAGAGCCAACCCCCCCTAGCGGGGGGCAAGAGACCCAGTACTTC
>TRBV11-2|TRBD2|15|TRBJ2-1|few
CASSPSAGGHHEQFF
TGTGCCAGCAGTCCCTCGGCGGGGGGGCACCATGAGCAGTTCTTC
>TRBV20-1|-|14|TRBJ2-2|many
CSARDRANTGELFF
TGCAGTGCTAGAGACAGGGCGAACACCGGGGAGCTGTTTTTT
>TRBV11-1|-|14|TRBJ2-5|few
CASSTGPGKETQYF
TGTGCCAGCAGCACCGGACCGGGTAAAGAGACCCAGTACTTC
>TRBV5-1|TRBD1|15|TRBJ1-2|few
CASSLSTGGNYGYTF
TGCGCCAGCAGCTTGTCGACAGGGGGGAACTATGGCTACACCTTC
>TRBV19|TRBD1|13|TRBJ1-2|few
CASRQGKNYGYTF
TGTGCCAGCCGACAGGGAAAAAACTATGGCTACACCTTC
>TRBV9|-|17|TRBJ2-3|-
CASSVAAVRGTTDTQYF
TGTGCCAGCAGCGTCGCCGCGGTAAGGGGAACCACAGATACGCAGTATTTT
>TRBV19|TRBD1|15|TRBJ2-7|-
CASSIGSGQTYEQYF
TGTGCCAGTAGTATAGGCTCGGGACAGACCTACGAGCAGTACTTC
>TRBV4-3|-|13|TRBJ2-1|few
CASSQDRSGEQFF
TGCGCCAGCAGCCAAGATCGGAGCGGGGAGCAGTTCTTC
>TRBV23-1|-|16|TRBJ2-4|-
CASGHTGNAAKNIQYF
TGCGCCAGCGGACATACAGGGAATGCGGCCAAAAACATTCAGTACTTC
>TRBV6-5|TRBD1|14|TRBJ1-5|-
CASSQGVGNQPQHF
TGTGCCAGCAGTCAGGGGGTGGGCAATCAGCCCCAGCATTTT
>TRBV5-5|-|15|TRBJ1-1|many
CASSLAAPMNTEAFF
TGTGCCAGCAGCTTGGCGGCGCCTATGAACACTGAAGCTTTCTTT
>TRBV29-1|-|11|TRBJ2-3|-
CSVAPTDTQYF
TGCAGCGTTGCACCCACAGATACGCAGTATTTT
>TRBV7-2|-|15|TRBJ2-7|-
CASRPVGWRHNEQYF
TGTGCCAGCAGGCCAGTAGGTTGGAGGCACAACGAGCAGTACTTC
>TRBV2|-|13|TRBJ2-2|-
CASSDAFTGELFF
TGTGCCAGCAGTGATGCATTCACCGGGGAGCTGTTTTTT
>TRBV4-3|-|17|TRBJ2-3|-
CASSQLGVSRSTDTQYF
TGCGCCAGCAGCCAGCTTGGGGTTTCCCGTAGCACAGATACGCAGTATTTT
>TRBV11-2|-|16|TRBJ2-7|few
CASSSQGGARGYEQYF
TGTGCCAGCAGCTCCCAAGGGGGGGCCCGAGGGTACGAGCAGTACTTC
>TRBV7-6|TRBD2|15|TRBJ2-3|few
CASSQTTSATDTQYF
TGTGCCAGCAGCCAGACGACTAGCGCCACAGATACGCAGTATTTT
>TRBV6-6|-|12|TRBJ2-5|many
CASSYTKETQYF
TGTGCCAGCAGTTACACTAAAGAGACCCAGTACTTC
>TRBV7-2|-|12|TRBJ2-1|many
CASSSEGLSSFF
TGTGCCAGCAGCTCCGAGGGGTTGTCGTCTTTCTTC
>TRBV5-1|-|14|TRBJ2-3|-
CASSSGVVTDTQYF
TGCGCCAGCAGCTCGGGGGTGGTGACAGATACGCAGTATTTT
>TRBV2|TRBD2|15|TRBJ2-1|-
CASSLLGTSGHEQFF
TGTGCCAGCAGTTTACTAGGGACTAGCGGTCATGAGCAGTTCTTC
>TRBV7-2|TRBD1|16|TRBJ1-1|many
CASSRGQGIVNTEAFF
TGTGCCAGCAGTCGCGGACAGGGGATTGTGAACACTGAAGCTTTCTTT
>TRBV6-2/TRBV6-3|-|14|TRBJ2-7|many
CASSFPGPTYEQYF
TGTGCCAGCAGTTTCCCGGGACCGACCTACGAGCAGTACTTC
>TRBV20-1|-|17|TRBJ1-5|-
CSARDKARAISNQPQHF
TGCAGTGCTAGAGATAAGGCCCGGGCGATTAGCAATCAGCCCCAGCATTTT
>TRBV6-1|TRBD1|16|TRBJ1-1|-
CASSVSLGQLNTEAFF
TGTGCCAGCAGCGTATCGCTGGGACAGCTGAACACTGAAGCTTTCTTT
>TRBV2|TRBD1|15|TRBJ1-1|few
CASTGQVLANTEAFF
TGTGCCAGCACCGGACAGGTTCTGGCGAACACTGAAGCTTTCTTT
>TRBV29-1|-|10|TRBJ1-1|few
CSAKDSEAFF
TGCAGCGCTAAAGACAGTGAAGCTTTCTTT
>TRBV15|-|15|TRBJ2-2|-
CATSTRQETTGELFF
TGTGCCACCAGCACTCGACAGGAGACCACCGGGGAGCTGTTTTTT